This record covers a single T cell receptor beta chain. Its cognate antigen has yet to be identified. No much larger clone exists at a distance of one base, and base qualities are not known. A distance of 9 bases separates the germline ends of V and J, which lose 2 bases and 2 bases respectively. The CDR3 holds 14 amino acids from the cysteine to the phenylalanine. This entry keeps only the CDR3 DNA: 42 bases, framed from base 1. As encoded in the germline V gene, CDR1 is MNHEY while CDR2 is SVGAGI. The study deep-sequenced TCR repertoires of sorted CD4+ and CD8+ blood T cells from severe aplastic anemia patients and healthy subjects. Ficoll-Paque density gradient centrifugation was used to isolate peripheral blood mononuclear cells. Before DNA extraction, CD4+ and CD8+ T cells were sorted with FACS or magnetic beads. Genomic DNA was used as template for profiling of TCR beta VDJ combinations and CDR3 sequences. An Illumina HiSeq 2000 was the platform used for TCR repertoire sequencing. As for the original processing: TRBV/TRBJ rearrangement plots, CDR3 size and DJ length profiles, and Simpson's diversity index were used to assess repertoires. The most abundant DNA sequence in the deep sequencing data was defined as the immunodominant clone. CDR3 amino acid sequences were screened for sharing across subjects and compared with published repertoires and the VDJdb database. TCRdb applied fastp at Q25 and MiXCR to the public reads, then kept only in-frame beta chains. Each CDR3 protein appears once, grouped with its most common genes and DNA. In this record, the V and J calls reflect TCRdb's handling and not the investigators' own analysis. The sample table records about 180,000 distinct CDR3 sequences; 46% of these occur just once. Approximately 2.9% of the sample belongs to the ten largest clones.

The data originate from a study of CD8+CD57+ T cells in acquired aplastic anemia (dated by TCRdb to between 2018 and 2020). Background for the entire study: A mean of approximately 2.9 ug of DNA, ranging from 0.2 to 27.4 ug, was extracted from sorted CD4+ and CD8+ cells. Mean read counts for healthy donor samples were approximately 10 million for CD4+ cells and 11.0 million for CD8+ cells. Paper-wide results and their limitations: Twenty-nine CD8+ CDR3 sequences were found in both patients and controls but appeared to be highly expressed in patients and within the immunodominant clones of the patients. Between patients and healthy controls, no significant difference in CD8+ Simpson's diversity was found (P=0.060).

The chain couples TRBV6-5 to TRBJ1-1; the D segment cannot be called with confidence. The source material was sorted CD4+, CD8+, or CD8+CD57+ T cells (not recorded which) from PBMCs. The TCR comes from a human donor in good health. At the DNA level, the sequence is TGTGCCAGCAGTTACGGCGGCGGTAACACTGAAGCTTTCTTT. It translates as CASSYGGGNTEAFF.